This T cell receptor (beta chain) was profiled in a study of CD8+CD57+ T cells in acquired aplastic anemia. At the level of the study: Mean yield of DNA from sorted CD4+ and CD8+ cells was 3 to 3.5 ug.

On this clonotype itself: The junction and the germline gene differ at one end; a read error may be behind it.

Genomic DNA templated the TCR beta VDJ and CDR3 profiling. One entry per CDR3 protein, called by TCRdb with MiXCR from the reads. The sample includes more than 250,000 distinct CDR3 sequences, approximately 86% of them seen just once. Before being chosen for sequencing, patients had shown CD8+CD57+ cell expansion by flow cytometry. All patients had severe acquired aplastic anemia. There was no therapy given to any patient before the blood sampling took place. This CDR3 comprises 14 residues. Germline CDR1 and CDR2: SGHVS and FQNEAQ. This TCR was sampled from a human donor with aplastic anemia. Sequencing was carried out using sorted CD4+, CD8+, or CD8+CD57+ T cells (not recorded which) from PBMCs. The chain employs TRBV7-8 and TRBJ2-3; TRBD2 matches at 7 bases. This chain's CDR3 is CASSSSGTPGKTHF. The DNA for the CDR3 is TGTGCCAGCAGTTCTAGCGGAACTCCGGGAAAGACCCATTTT.